One sample yielded the 20 T cell receptor beta chains listed below, sequenced in a study of T cells in Graves' hyperthyroidism and ophthalmopathy (dated by TCRdb to between 2018 and 2021). The method behind the library was multiplex PCR. Sequencing took place on an Illumina HiSeq 2000. Amplification of TCR beta CDR3 regions was carried out from RNA transcripts. A first-round RT-PCR of the TCR CDR3 used the HTBI primer set with the Qiagen OneStep RT-PCR kit. TCRdb's own reprocessing of the public reads used fastp at Q25 and MiXCR and kept productive beta chains. Every distinct CDR3 protein forms one entry, paired with its most common genes and DNA. Within this sample are some 440,000 distinct CDR3 sequences, with approximately 14% of them counted one time only. Roughly an eighth of the sample rests with the top ten. Sequencing was done on a sample of blood. These receptors were taken from a woman aged 18-30 years with Graves' hyperthyroidism.

The chain couples TRBV20-1 to TRBJ2-7; no firm D call. The CDR3 is 14 residues long. Trimming pared 5 bases from V and 2 bases from J, leaving 16 bases between. Germline loops: CDR1 DFQATT, CDR2 SNEGSKA (reference sequence). The CDR3 is CSAVTGRPPYEQYF. The DNA of the CDR3 is TGCAGTGCTGTGACCGGGCGCCCTCCCTACGAGCAGTACTTC.

This clonotype was picked up many times. The rearrangement uses TRBV11-2 and TRBJ2-7; maybe TRBD2 (6 bases). This CDR3 has 17 amino acids. Trimming stripped 5 bases from V and 4 bases from J, with 24 bases between. In germline, CDR1 is SGHAT, CDR2 FQNNGV. The CDR3 nucleotides read TGTGCCAGCAGCAAGACGGGGGAGCCGCGCGGACTTTACGAGCAGTACTTC. Amino acids: CASSKTGEPRGLYEQYF.

This clonotype was counted once. The rearrangement uses TRBV7-2 and TRBJ2-1; the match to TRBD2 covers 14 bases. Germline values: CDR1 SGHTA, CDR2 FQGNSA. Germline trimming cut 1 base from V and 8 bases from J; bases unmatched to any gene: 4. The CDR3 consists of 16 residues. DNA for the CDR3: TGTGCCAGCAGCTTAGAGGGGACTAGCGGGAGACATGAGCAGTTCTTC. Translated: CASSLEGTSGRHEQFF.

This clonotype was seen a few times. This chain uses TRBV15 with TRBJ1-2; unclear D gene. Germline lookup yields CDR1 LNHNV and CDR2 YYDKDF (reference sequence). The CDR3 extends over 14 amino acids. V was pared by 0 bases and J by 1 base, with 6 bases between. CDR3 coding DNA: TGTGCCACCAGCAGAGAGATGGATAACTATGGCTACACCTTC. Translated: CATSREMDNYGYTF.

The table lists this clonotype with many counts. This chain links TRBV28 with TRBJ2-6; D not certain. Germline V gene sequence: CDR1 MDHEN, CDR2 SYDVKM. V dropped 6 bases and J dropped 1 base, with 16 bases sitting between them. CDR3 length: 17 amino acids. The CDR3 nucleotides are TGTGCCAGCAGAGCTGAGTCCGGGTTATCTGGGGCCAACGTCCTGACTTTC. Amino acid sequence: CASRAESGLSGANVLTF.

This clonotype was detected a few times. The rearrangement links TRBV6-1 to TRBJ2-1; no reliable D call. Germline V CDR1 and CDR2: MNHNS, SASEGT. Trimming removed 5 bases from V and 10 bases from J, with 6 bases in between. The CDR3 has 10 residues. In DNA form, the CDR3 reads TGTGCCAGCAGTCTAAAGGAGCAGTTCTTC. This encodes CASSLKEQFF.

This chain joins TRBV20-1 and TRBJ1-6; 7 bases match TRBD1. After removal of 0 bases from V and 10 bases from J, the junction contained 6 bases not matched to a gene. CDR1 and CDR2 from the germline V gene are DFQATT and SNEGSKA (reference sequence). The CDR3 loop spans 14 amino acids. The DNA for the CDR3 is TGCAGTGCTAGAGATCAAGGGGGCTGGTCACCCCTCCACTTT. This translates into CSARDQGGWSPLHF.

Ten or more counts support this clonotype. This chain uses TRBV7-2 with TRBJ1-6; D uncertain. Germline CDR1 is SGHTA and CDR2 is FQGNSA. Trimming removed 6 bases at V and 7 bases at J, with 19 bases between. There are 16 residues in the CDR3. The CDR3 loop is CASRSPPTRLNSPLHF. The CDR3 DNA follows: TGTGCCAGCAGGTCCCCCCCGACAAGGCTGAATTCACCCCTCCACTTT.

The CDR3: CASSYGRGGSGANVLTF. The CDR3, as DNA: TGTGCCAGCAGTTACGGGAGGGGCGGATCTGGGGCCAACGTCCTGACTTTC. The chain couples TRBV6-6 to TRBJ2-6, with 7 nucleotides matching TRBD2. Germline-derived CDR1 and CDR2 are MNHNY and SVGAGI (reference sequence). The CDR3 is made up of 17 amino acids. J lost 1 base, V lost 2 bases, and 5 bases had no gene match.

The sample holds a few counts of this clonotype. This chain joins TRBV27 and TRBJ2-7; possible D gene TRBD1, 6 bases. The length of the CDR3 is 15 residues. Germline values: CDR1 MNHEY, CDR2 SMNVEV (reference sequence). V was pared by 6 bases and J by 3 bases, with 18 bases between. This chain's CDR3 is CASSFSMGHLYEQYF. CDR3 bases: TGTGCCAGCAGCTTTTCGATGGGACACCTCTACGAGCAGTACTTC.

This clonotype was seen only a few times. The chain joins TRBV24-1 to TRBJ1-1; D not resolved. Germline V gene data show CDR1 as KGHDR and CDR2 as SFDVKD. The CDR3 contains 13 residues. Trimming cost V 3 bases and J 1 base, with 5 bases left between them. The CDR3 sequence is CATSDSWNTEAFF. DNA for the CDR3: TGTGCCACCAGTGATAGTTGGAACACTGAAGCTTTCTTT.

This clonotype was detected ten times or more. The chain recombines TRBV5-1 with TRBJ2-3, with D hard to call. Germline CDR1 reads SGHRS; CDR2 reads YFSETQ. V dropped 1 base and J dropped 1 base, with 10 bases sitting between them. There are 15 residues in the CDR3. The chain's CDR3 is CASSLSLPGTDTQYF. In nucleotides, the CDR3 is TGCGCCAGCAGCTTGTCCCTACCTGGCACAGATACGCAGTATTTT.

In this sample, this clonotype turned up many times. V usage is TRBV28 and J usage is TRBJ2-7; D gene uncertain. The CDR3 totals 12 residues. The V gene lost 7 bases and the J gene lost 3 bases, with 10 bases spanning the gap. Germline V lookup: CDR1 MDHEN, CDR2 SYDVKM. CDR3 sequence (DNA): TGTGCCAGCACAGAAAGTTTCTACGAGCAGTACTTC. Its protein is CASTESFYEQYF.

The rearrangement links TRBV18 to TRBJ1-2, with D perhaps matching TRBD1 (6 bases). Per germline, CDR1 KGHSH and CDR2 LQKENI. The CDR3 covers 14 residues. Trimming stripped 3 bases from V and 10 bases from J, with 18 bases between. In nucleotides, the CDR3 is TGTGCCAGCTCACCCCCGGGGCAGGGGAAAATCTACACCTTC. Translated: CASSPPGQGKIYTF.

The genes are TRBV25-1 and TRBJ2-5; 10 bases agree with TRBD2. V was clipped by 1 base and J by 4 bases; unmatched bases: 6. This CDR3 comprises 16 residues. Germline V gives CDR1 MGHDK, CDR2 SYGVNS. The CDR3 loop is CASSEWSGGASETQYF. CDR3 DNA sequence: TGTGCCAGCAGTGAATGGAGCGGGGGGGCCTCAGAGACCCAGTACTTC.

This clonotype was detected many times. V usage is TRBV2 and J usage is TRBJ2-1; TRBD2 aligns across 9 bases. The CDR3 consists of 20 residues. The ends lost 3 bases at V and 1 base at J; junction bases unmatched: 16. Per germline, CDR1 SNHLY and CDR2 FYNNEI. The CDR3 coding sequence is TGTGCCAGCAGTGATTATCCGGGACTAGCAAAAATAGTGTCCTACAATGAGCAGTTCTTC. Its translation: CASSDYPGLAKIVSYNEQFF.

Concerning this clonotype: A read error may explain this, as a much larger clone is one base away. This sequence joins TRBV29-1 and TRBJ1-1; TRBD1 might be the D (5 bases). The CDR3 spans 12 residues. The germline V gene encodes CDR1 SQVTM and CDR2 ANQGSEA. The CDR3 DNA reads TGCAGCGACCATAGGGGCAGGAGTGAAGCTTCCTTT. Protein: CSDHRGRSEASF.

The sample holds many counts of this clonotype. V is TRBV5-1 and J is TRBJ2-1; the match to TRBD1 covers 8 bases. There are 14 residues in the CDR3. Germline V CDR1 and CDR2: SGHRS, YFSETQ. With 0 bases clipped from V and 4 bases from J, the junction kept 0 bases outside the gene matches. In nucleotides, the CDR3 is TGCGCCAGCAGCTTGGGGACAGGGTACAATGAGCAGTTCTTC. Its translation: CASSLGTGYNEQFF.

This clonotype was detected ten times or more. V gene TRBV2 combines with J gene TRBJ2-3; D gene uncertain. V gave up 2 bases and J gave up 1 base, with 10 bases separating them. Germline CDR1 is SNHLY and CDR2 is FYNNEI. The CDR3 length is 15 residues. The CDR3, as DNA: TGTGCCAGCAGTGAAAACAACCTACGCACAGATACGCAGTATTTT. Encoded protein: CASSENNLRTDTQYF.

V usage is TRBV20-1 and J usage is TRBJ1-2, with D unresolved. There are 12 residues in the CDR3. Germline lookup yields CDR1 DFQATT and CDR2 SNEGSKA (reference sequence). Trimming removed 2 bases from V and 3 bases from J, with 7 bases in between. DNA of the CDR3: TGCAGTGCTAGAAAAGAAGACTATGGCTACACCTTC. Protein: CSARKEDYGYTF.